This is a list of T cell receptor beta chains from one sample in a study of OX40 agonist ivuxolimab in advanced cancers. The table came from immunoSEQ multiplex PCR; TCRdb's copy has only in-frame clones and leaves some out. The sample consists of under 85,000 clones, about 93% of them appearing once. Sequences were derived from CD4+ or CD8+ T cells sorted from blood, sampled in a trial of the OX40 agonist ivuxolimab. All receptors derive from an adult with an advanced solid tumor such as melanoma, head and neck, liver or kidney cancer. Each CDR3 is given with its conserved first and last residue.

j_call	v_call	cdr3_aa
TRBJ2-7	TRBV6-5	CASSSGTGVSEQYF
TRBJ2-7	TRBV19	CASSIFGTPSYEQYF
TRBJ2-7	TRBV5-4	CASSLRGRSYEQYF
TRBJ2-5	TRBV4-1	CASSPRGSETQYF
TRBJ1-2	TRBV27	CASRADSYGYTF
TRBJ1-2	TRBV5-8	CASKKRPGTDTDYGYTF
TRBJ2-3	TRBV5-4	CASSRTGQSSTDTQYF
TRBJ1-2	TRBV5-1	CASSRDSNYGYTF
TRBJ2-1	TRBV9	CASSRVSGPNEQFF
TRBJ1-1	TRBV6-5	CASSYRGLSTEAFF
TRBJ1-2	TRBV5-4	CASSSPGQITNGYTF
TRBJ1-1	TRBV30	CAWSVQIEAFF
TRBJ2-5	TRBV11-2	CASSLGAQRGETQYF
TRBJ2-7	TRBV7-9	CASSSHGLELYEQYF
TRBJ2-6	TRBV2	CASSGEHRSGANVLTF
TRBJ2-2	TRBV5-5	CASSLWQGMNTGELFF
TRBJ2-5	TRBV7-3	CASSLLGGAQETQYF
TRBJ1-1	TRBV2	CASSGGLSNTEAFF
TRBJ2-2	TRBV27	CASSQTSGGLINTGELFF
TRBJ1-4	TRBV5-5	CASSPLAGQGSEKLFF
TRBJ2-7	TRBV4-1	CASSQVLAGAYEQYF
TRBJ2-3	TRBV9	CASSVDGGLNTQYF
TRBJ1-1	TRBV19	CAISQGVNTEAFF
TRBJ2-5	TRBV5-4	CASSSPGTSGSVETQYF
TRBJ2-7	TRBV9	CASSLGYEQYF
TRBJ2-7	TRBV7-6	CASSLDRGYEQYF
TRBJ1-1	TRBV28	CAVDTNTEAFF
TRBJ2-1	TRBV4-1	CASSQGRNNEQFF
TRBJ1-5	TRBV7-6	CASSLGTGNQPQHF
TRBJ2-7	TRBV25-1	CASSDGYEQYF
TRBJ1-6	TRBV9	CASRASSYNSPLHF
TRBJ2-7	TRBV6-1	CASSEAGGGWAYEQYF
TRBJ2-7	TRBV29-1	CSVDGWQGMYEQYF
TRBJ1-1	TRBV7-6	CASSSSIKDDTEAFF
TRBJ2-7	TRBV6-5	CASSPTGSDEQYF
TRBJ1-1	TRBV6-5	CASSSTGVNTEAFF
TRBJ2-2	TRBV19	CASTNTGELFF
TRBJ2-2	TRBV27	CASSWSVSGELFF
TRBJ1-4	TRBV7-8	CASSFPSGSEKLFF
TRBJ2-7	TRBV4-3	CASSQGLAYVEQYF
TRBJ2-7	TRBV30	CAWAGAGGHVYEQYF